The clone carrying this TCR beta chain was seen only a few times. The antigen is unknown. This sample was included in a study of human T cells and chemical hapten exposure. Overall study results and limits: TCRs whose frequency exceeded 1 in 1000 remained the same following DPC sensitization.

Germline V gives CDR1 SGHTA, CDR2 FQGNSA. V lost 4 bases and J lost 4; bases outside the gene matches: 7. The CDR3 is 16 amino acids. Unique molecular identifiers were attached to individual cDNA molecules within the library. As originally analysed: Sequenced samples showed a median of approximately 100,000 TCRs each, with counts running from approximately 21,000 to 630,000. Each CDR3 protein is one row after TCRdb ran MiXCR on the 5' RACE reads. TCRdb, not the authors, supplied the V and J calls. The sample shows some 150,000 distinct CDR3 sequences, roughly 4.1% of them seen only once. Unfractionated whole blood was the source from which total RNA was extracted.

The source of this sequence is a female donor in good health. V usage is TRBV7-2 and J usage is TRBJ2-1; 10 bases fit TRBD1. Written as DNA, the CDR3 is TGTGCCAGCAGCTCAACGAGACAGGGGGCTTACAATGAGCAGTTCTTC. Translated: CASSSTRQGAYNEQFF.